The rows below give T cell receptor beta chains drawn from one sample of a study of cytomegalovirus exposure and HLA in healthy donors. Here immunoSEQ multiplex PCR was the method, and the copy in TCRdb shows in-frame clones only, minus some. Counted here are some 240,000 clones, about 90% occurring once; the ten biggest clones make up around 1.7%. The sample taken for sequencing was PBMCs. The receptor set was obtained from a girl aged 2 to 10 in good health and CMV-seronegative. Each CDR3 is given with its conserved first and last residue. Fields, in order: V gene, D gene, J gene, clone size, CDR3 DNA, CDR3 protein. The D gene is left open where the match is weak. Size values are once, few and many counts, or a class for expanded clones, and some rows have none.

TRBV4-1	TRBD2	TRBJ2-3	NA	TGCGCCAGCAGCCAACGGACTAGCGTGACAGATACGCAGTATTTT	CASSQRTSVTDTQYF
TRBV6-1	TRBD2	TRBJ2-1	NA	TGTGCCAGCCCATTGCCGGGACTAGCGAATGAGCAGTTCTTC	CASPLPGLANEQFF
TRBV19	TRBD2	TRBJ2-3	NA	TGTGCCAGTAGTCGCCTGGCTAGCGGGAGGGCCAGAGATACGCAGTATTTT	CASSRLASGRARDTQYF
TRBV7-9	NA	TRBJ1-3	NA	TGTGCCAGCAGCTCCAGACAGGACAGCTCTGGAAACACCATATATTTT	CASSSRQDSSGNTIYF
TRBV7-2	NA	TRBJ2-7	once	TGTGCCAGCAGCTTAGGGCAGTCAACACCCTACGAGCAGTACTTC	CASSLGQSTPYEQYF
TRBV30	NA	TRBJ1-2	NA	TGTGCCTGGAGTAACTACGACAGTAACTATGGCTACACCTTC	CAWSNYDSNYGYTF
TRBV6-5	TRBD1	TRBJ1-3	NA	TGTGCCAGCACCGGACAGGGTTCGGGAAACACCATATATTTT	CASTGQGSGNTIYF
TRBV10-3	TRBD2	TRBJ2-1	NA	TGTGCCATCAACGAGCGGGAGGCAAGCTCCTACAATGAGCAGTTCTTC	CAINEREASSYNEQFF
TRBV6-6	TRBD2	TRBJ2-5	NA	TGTGCCAGCAGTACCCCCCAGCGGGGGCGGGAGACCCAGTACTTC	CASSTPQRGRETQYF
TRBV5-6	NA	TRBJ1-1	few	TGTGCCAGCAGTTCAGGGAACACTGAAGCTTTCTTT	CASSSGNTEAFF
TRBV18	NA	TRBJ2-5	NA	TGTGCCAGCTCACAGGAAGAGGCCCAGTACTTC	CASSQEEAQYF
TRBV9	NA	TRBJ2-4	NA	TGTGCCAGCAGCGTGGACATATTCGGTGGGGCCAAAAACATTCAGTACTTC	CASSVDIFGGAKNIQYF
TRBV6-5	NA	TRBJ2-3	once	TGTGCCAGCAGTTACTCTAGCGGCACAGATACGCAGTATTTT	CASSYSSGTDTQYF
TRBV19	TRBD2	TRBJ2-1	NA	TGTGCCAGTAGCGGACTAGCGGGGTTCAATGAGCAGTTCTTC	CASSGLAGFNEQFF
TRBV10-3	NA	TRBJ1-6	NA	TGTGCCATCAGTGAGTCGAGTATAACTAATTCACCCCTCCACTTT	CAISESSITNSPLHF
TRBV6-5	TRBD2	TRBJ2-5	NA	TGTGCCAGCAGTTTATCTAGCGGGGGGGCCGGAGAGACCCAGTACTTC	CASSLSSGGAGETQYF